This record concerns one T cell receptor beta chain sequence. Its antigen is currently unknown. With 3 bases clipped from V and 7 bases from J, the junction kept 10 bases outside the gene matches. Looked up from germline, CDR1 is MGHRA and CDR2 is YSYEKL. The CDR3 sequence is 15 residues long. The data were taken from a study of cytomegalovirus exposure and HLA in healthy donors. Across the whole study: From about 179 million T cells, an earlier analysis saw roughly 100 million unique TCR beta sequences.

Study findings and constraints: Evidence from a later analysis indicated that most CMV-associated TCR beta chains looked HLA-restricted. The authors listed some 150 TCR beta chains as cytomegalovirus-associated.

The PCR made use of 60 Vbeta and 13 Jbeta primers. Method: immunoSEQ multiplex PCR; TCRdb's copy keeps in-frame clones and lacks some. The sample yields 150,000 to 200,000 clones, approximately 86% seen once. The receptor comes from a woman aged 18-30 years in good health and CMV-seronegative. Sequencing was done on a sample of PBMCs. V gene TRBV4-1 combines with J gene TRBJ2-3; 7 bases fit TRBD2. The CDR3 DNA follows: TGCGCCAGCAGCCAGGACCCACGGGAGGCCCATACGCAGTATTTT. As protein: CASSQDPREAHTQYF.